This TCR beta chain derives from a study of T cell responses to AZD1222 COVID-19 vaccine. The protocol was immunoSEQ multiplex PCR, while the TCRdb copy is restricted to in-frame clones and leaves out a portion. Counted here are 100,000 to 150,000 clones, around nine tenths occurring once; the ten biggest clones make up about 29%. The germline V gene has CDR1 MRHNA and CDR2 SNTAGT. V lost 2 bases and J lost 4, with 8 bases in between. This CDR3 has 13 amino acids. The TCR sequence derives from an adult in good health. The sequencing here drew on peripheral blood, taken on day 0 of AZD1222 vaccination. The V and J genes are TRBV6-4 and TRBJ1-2; no firm D call. The CDR3 loop reads CASSDIGGYGYTF. CDR3 nucleotide sequence: TGTGCCAGCAGTGACATAGGAGGCTATGGCTACACCTTC.